This is a list of T cell receptor beta chains from one sample in a study of T cell clones after liver transplantation. Profiled with immunoSEQ multiplex PCR; TCRdb holds only in-frame clones, not every one. The sample lists around 70,000 clones; about 92% were seen once. The sample in question was CD4+ T cells from blood, obtained approximately 25 months after liver transplant. The source is a human patient who received a liver transplant. The T cells may partly be graft donor cells. The CDR3 runs from the conserved cysteine through the conserved F or W. The D gene is left open where the match is weak. A clone size is listed for some rows: how often the clone was seen (once, few, many), or a class if it is expanded.

d_call clone_size j_call v_call cdr3_nt cdr3_aa
TRBD1 - TRBJ1-4 TRBV19 TGTGCCGGGTCGGACAGGGCTACTGAAAAACTGTTTTTT CAGSDRATEKLFF
- - TRBJ1-4 TRBV19 TGTGCCAGTAGTATCCAAGGGCCTAATGAAAAACTGTTTTTT CASSIQGPNEKLFF
- - TRBJ2-7 TRBV7-3 TGTGCCAGCAGCCCTGGGCTCCTGGGCTACGAGCAGTACTTC CASSPGLLGYEQYF
TRBD2 - TRBJ2-1 TRBV7-3 TGTGCCAGCAGCCCCGGACTAGGAGACTACACTGAGCAGTTCTTC CASSPGLGDYTEQFF
- - TRBJ1-1 TRBV18 TGTGCCAGCTCACCAGACCTGAACACTGAAGCTTTCTTT CASSPDLNTEAFF
- - TRBJ2-5 TRBV27 TGTGCCAGCAGTTTAACAGGAGAAGAGACCCAGTACTTC CASSLTGEETQYF
TRBD2 - TRBJ2-7 TRBV4-1 TGCGCCAGCAGCCAAGATCTACTAGCGGGAGGGCCTCGGCCCGTGGAGCAGTACTTC CASSQDLLAGGPRPVEQYF
- - TRBJ1-5 TRBV5-6 TGTGCCAGCAGCTTGAACGGGCTAAGCAATCAGCCCCAGCATTTT CASSLNGLSNQPQHF
- once TRBJ1-5 TRBV28 TGTGCCAGCAGCATCCTCCCCGGGAGTCAGCCCCAGCATTTT CASSILPGSQPQHF
- - TRBJ2-6 TRBV5-4 TGTGCCAGCAGCCCTACAGGGTTCGGGGCCAACGTCCTGACTTTC CASSPTGFGANVLTF
- - TRBJ2-3 TRBV5-6 TGTGCCAGCACCTCGAGGATGGTTGCTAGCACAGATACGCAGTATTTT CASTSRMVASTDTQYF
- - TRBJ2-1 TRBV11-2 TGTGCCAGCAGCCGAGGGGGGTTCAGCGGGGCCGACAATGAGCAGTTCTTC CASSRGGFSGADNEQFF